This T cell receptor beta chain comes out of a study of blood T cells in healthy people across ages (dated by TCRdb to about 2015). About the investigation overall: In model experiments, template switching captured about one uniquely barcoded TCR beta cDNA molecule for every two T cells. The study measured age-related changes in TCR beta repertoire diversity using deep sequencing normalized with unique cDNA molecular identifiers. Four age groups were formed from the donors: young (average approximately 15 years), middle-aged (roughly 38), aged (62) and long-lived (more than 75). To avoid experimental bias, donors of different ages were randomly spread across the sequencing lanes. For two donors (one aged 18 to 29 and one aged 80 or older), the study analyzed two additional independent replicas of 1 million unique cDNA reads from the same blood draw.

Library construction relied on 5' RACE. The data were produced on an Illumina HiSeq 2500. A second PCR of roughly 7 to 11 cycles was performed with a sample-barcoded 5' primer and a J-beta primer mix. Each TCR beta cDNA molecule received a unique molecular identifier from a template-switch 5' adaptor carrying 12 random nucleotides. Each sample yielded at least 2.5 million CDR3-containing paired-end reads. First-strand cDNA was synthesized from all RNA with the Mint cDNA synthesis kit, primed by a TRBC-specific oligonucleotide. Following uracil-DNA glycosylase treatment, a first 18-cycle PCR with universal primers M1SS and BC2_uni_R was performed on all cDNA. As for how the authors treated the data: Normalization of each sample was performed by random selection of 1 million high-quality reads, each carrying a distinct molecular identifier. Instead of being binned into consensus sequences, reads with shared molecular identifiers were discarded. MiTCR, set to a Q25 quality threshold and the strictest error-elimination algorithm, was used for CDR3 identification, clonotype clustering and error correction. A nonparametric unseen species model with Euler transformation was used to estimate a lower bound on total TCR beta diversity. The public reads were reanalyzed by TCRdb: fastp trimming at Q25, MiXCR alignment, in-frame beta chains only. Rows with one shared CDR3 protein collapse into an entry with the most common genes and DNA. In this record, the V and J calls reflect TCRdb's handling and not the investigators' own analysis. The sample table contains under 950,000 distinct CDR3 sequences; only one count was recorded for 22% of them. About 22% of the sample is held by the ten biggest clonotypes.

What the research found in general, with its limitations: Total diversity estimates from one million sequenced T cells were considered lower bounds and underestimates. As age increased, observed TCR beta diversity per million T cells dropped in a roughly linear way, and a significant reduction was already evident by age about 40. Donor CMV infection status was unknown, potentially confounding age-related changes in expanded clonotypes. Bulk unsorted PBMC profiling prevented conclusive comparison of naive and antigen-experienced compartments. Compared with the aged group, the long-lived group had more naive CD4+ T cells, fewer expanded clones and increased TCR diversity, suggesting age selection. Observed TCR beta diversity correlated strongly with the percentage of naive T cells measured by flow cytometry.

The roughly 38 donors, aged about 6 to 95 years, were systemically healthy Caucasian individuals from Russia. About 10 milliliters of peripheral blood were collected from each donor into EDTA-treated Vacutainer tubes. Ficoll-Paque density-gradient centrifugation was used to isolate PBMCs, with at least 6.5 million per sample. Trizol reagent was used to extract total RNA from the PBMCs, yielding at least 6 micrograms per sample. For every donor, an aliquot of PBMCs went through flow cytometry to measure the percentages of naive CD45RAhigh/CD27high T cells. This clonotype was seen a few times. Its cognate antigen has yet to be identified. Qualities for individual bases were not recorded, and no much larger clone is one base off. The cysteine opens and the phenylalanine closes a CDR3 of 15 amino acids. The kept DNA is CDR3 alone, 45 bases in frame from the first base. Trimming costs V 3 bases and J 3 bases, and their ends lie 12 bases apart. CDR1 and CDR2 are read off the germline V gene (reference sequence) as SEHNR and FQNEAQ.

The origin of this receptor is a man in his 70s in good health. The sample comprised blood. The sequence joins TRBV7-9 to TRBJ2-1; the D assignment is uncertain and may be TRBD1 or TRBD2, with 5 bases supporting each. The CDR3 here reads CASSLTGTHYNEQFF. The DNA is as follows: TGTGCCAGCAGCTTGACCGGGACGCACTACAATGAGCAGTTCTTC. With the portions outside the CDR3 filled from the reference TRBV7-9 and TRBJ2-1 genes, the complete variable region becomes DTGVSQNPRHKITKRGQNVTFRCDPISEHNRLYWYRQTLGQGPEFLTYFQNEAQLEKSRLLSDRFSAERPKGSFSTLEIQRTEQGDSAMYLCASSLTGTHYNEQFFGPGTRLTVL.